Presented here are 2 T cell receptor beta chains from one specimen sequenced in a study of blood T cell repertoires in COVID-19. Measured with immunoSEQ multiplex PCR; TCRdb has only the in-frame clones, and not every one. The sample holds about 56,000 clones; roughly 80% are singletons and the top ten take roughly 13%. Material: peripheral blood. The source of these receptors is a woman aged 80 or over with acute or convalescent COVID-19.

The chain is built from TRBV19 and TRBJ1-1; D is undetermined. V was pared by 0 bases and J by 1 base, with 6 bases between. Germline V gene data show CDR1 as LNHDA and CDR2 as SQIVND (reference sequence). The CDR3 covers 14 residues. The CDR3 loop reads CASSIDRGNTEAFF. The CDR3 bases are TGTGCCAGTAGTATAGATCGGGGGAACACTGAAGCTTTCTTT.

This chain links TRBV20-1 with TRBJ2-7; weak D call: TRBD2 (5 bases). With 3 bases removed from V and 4 bases from J, the gap between germline ends came to 16 bases. Germline CDR1 reads DFQATT; CDR2 reads SNEGSKA (reference sequence). This CDR3 comprises 14 residues. CDR3 protein: CSASRPGTSYEQYF. CDR3 nucleotides: TGCAGTGCTAGTAGGCCGGGAACAAGTTACGAGCAGTACTTC.